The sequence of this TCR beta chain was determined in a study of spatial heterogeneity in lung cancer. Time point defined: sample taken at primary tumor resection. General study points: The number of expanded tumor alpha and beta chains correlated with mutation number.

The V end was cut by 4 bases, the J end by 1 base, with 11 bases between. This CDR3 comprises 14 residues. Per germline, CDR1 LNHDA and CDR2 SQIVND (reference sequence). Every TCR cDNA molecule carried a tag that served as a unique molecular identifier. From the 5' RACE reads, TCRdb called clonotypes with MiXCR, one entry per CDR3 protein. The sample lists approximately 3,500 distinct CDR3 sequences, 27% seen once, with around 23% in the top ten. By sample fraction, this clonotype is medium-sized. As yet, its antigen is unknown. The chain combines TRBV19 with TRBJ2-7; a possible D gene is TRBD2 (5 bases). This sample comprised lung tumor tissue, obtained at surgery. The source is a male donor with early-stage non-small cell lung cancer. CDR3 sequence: CASSRLGESYEQYF. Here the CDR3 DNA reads TGTGCCAGTAGTAGGTTGGGAGAGTCCTACGAGCAGTACTTC.